The rows below give T cell receptor beta chains drawn from one sample of a study of T cell changes during pregnancy in multiple sclerosis. Method: immunoSEQ multiplex PCR; TCRdb's copy keeps in-frame clones and lacks some. The profile shows more than 65,000 clones, 90% to 95% of them singletons. The sequencing used peripheral blood, collected in the second trimester of pregnancy. Receptors were obtained from a female donor with multiple sclerosis, enrolled in a pregnancy study. CDR3s include the opening cysteine and the closing phenylalanine or tryptophan. Each record gives: D gene, J gene, clone size, V gene, CDR3 protein, CDR3 DNA. D genes are given only for firm matches. Size values are once, few and many counts, or a class for expanded clones, and some rows have none.

NA | TRBJ2-4 | once | TRBV2 | CASSEAEAGNIQYF | TGTGCCAGCAGTGAAGCGGAAGCGGGAAACATTCAGTACTTC
NA | TRBJ1-5 | once | TRBV21-1 | CASSKWRGKQGSNQPQHF | TGTGCCAGCAGCAAATGGAGGGGGAAACAGGGGAGCAATCAGCCCCAGCATTTT
TRBD2 | TRBJ2-7 | NA | TRBV27 | CATGSGSSYEQYF | TGTGCCACCGGTAGCGGGAGCTCCTACGAGCAGTACTTC
TRBD2 | TRBJ2-7 | NA | TRBV19 | CASSYSGDYEQYF | TGTGCCAGTAGTTATAGCGGGGACTACGAGCAGTACTTC
TRBD1 | TRBJ1-4 | NA | TRBV27 | CASSPRDRVMEKLFF | TGTGCCAGCAGTCCCCGGGACAGGGTAATGGAAAAACTGTTTTTT
TRBD2 | TRBJ2-7 | NA | TRBV27 | CASSGGGLAGVSDYEQYF | TGTGCCAGCAGTGGAGGGGGACTAGCGGGAGTTTCCGACTACGAGCAGTACTTC
TRBD1 | TRBJ2-7 | NA | TRBV27 | CASSSQTGGEQYF | TGTGCCAGCAGTTCCCAGACAGGGGGCGAGCAGTACTTC
TRBD1 | TRBJ2-3 | once | TRBV11-2 | CASSFGTGTDTQYF | TGTGCCAGCAGCTTTGGGACAGGGACAGATACGCAGTATTTT
NA | TRBJ2-5 | NA | TRBV5-4 | CASSGDSNEPQYF | TGTGCCAGCAGCGGGGACTCGAACGAGCCCCAGTACTTC
TRBD1 | TRBJ2-3 | NA | TRBV5-4 | CASSSKQGISTDTQYF | TGTGCCAGCAGCTCGAAACAGGGGATTAGCACAGATACGCAGTATTTT
TRBD1 | TRBJ1-1 | NA | TRBV28 | CASRTLGQGRNTEAFF | TGTGCCAGCAGAACATTAGGACAGGGGAGGAACACTGAAGCTTTCTTT
NA | TRBJ2-1 | NA | TRBV11-1 | CASSLDRVRTANEQFF | TGTGCCAGCAGCCTTGACCGGGTCAGGACAGCTAATGAGCAGTTCTTC
TRBD1 | TRBJ2-7 | NA | TRBV7-7 | CASSLLPGQGSDEQYF | TGTGCCAGCAGCTTATTACCGGGACAGGGTAGTGACGAGCAGTACTTC
NA | TRBJ1-2 | NA | TRBV5-6 | CASSAPVDTLYYGYTF | TGTGCCAGCAGCGCTCCAGTCGACACCCTTTACTATGGCTACACCTTC
NA | TRBJ1-1 | NA | TRBV4-1 | CASSQVARQLYTEAFF | TGCGCCAGCAGCCAAGTAGCGCGGCAGTTATACACTGAAGCTTTCTTT
NA | TRBJ2-3 | NA | TRBV5-1 | CASSIRDLRTDTQYF | TGCGCCAGCAGCATCCGGGACTTAAGAACAGATACGCAGTATTTT
TRBD2 | TRBJ2-3 | NA | TRBV11-3 | CASSPSGRPTDTQYF | TGTGCCAGCAGCCCGAGCGGGAGGCCCACAGATACGCAGTATTTT
TRBD1 | TRBJ1-1 | NA | TRBV2 | CASSDDRVSEAFF | TGTGCCAGCAGTGATGACAGGGTCTCTGAAGCTTTCTTT
NA | TRBJ2-3 | NA | TRBV9 | CASSVLAADTQYF | TGTGCCAGCAGCGTTCTAGCCGCAGATACGCAGTATTTT
NA | TRBJ2-7 | NA | TRBV19 | CASSRRGQPNEQYF | TGTGCCAGTAGTCGCCGCGGCCAGCCGAACGAGCAGTACTTC
TRBD1 | TRBJ1-2 | NA | TRBV2 | CASSKDRGPLGYTF | TGTGCCAGCAGTAAGGACAGGGGGCCTCTAGGCTACACCTTC
TRBD1 | TRBJ1-1 | NA | TRBV28 | CASSLTDRGTEAFF | TGTGCCAGCAGTTTAACCGACAGGGGCACTGAAGCTTTCTTT